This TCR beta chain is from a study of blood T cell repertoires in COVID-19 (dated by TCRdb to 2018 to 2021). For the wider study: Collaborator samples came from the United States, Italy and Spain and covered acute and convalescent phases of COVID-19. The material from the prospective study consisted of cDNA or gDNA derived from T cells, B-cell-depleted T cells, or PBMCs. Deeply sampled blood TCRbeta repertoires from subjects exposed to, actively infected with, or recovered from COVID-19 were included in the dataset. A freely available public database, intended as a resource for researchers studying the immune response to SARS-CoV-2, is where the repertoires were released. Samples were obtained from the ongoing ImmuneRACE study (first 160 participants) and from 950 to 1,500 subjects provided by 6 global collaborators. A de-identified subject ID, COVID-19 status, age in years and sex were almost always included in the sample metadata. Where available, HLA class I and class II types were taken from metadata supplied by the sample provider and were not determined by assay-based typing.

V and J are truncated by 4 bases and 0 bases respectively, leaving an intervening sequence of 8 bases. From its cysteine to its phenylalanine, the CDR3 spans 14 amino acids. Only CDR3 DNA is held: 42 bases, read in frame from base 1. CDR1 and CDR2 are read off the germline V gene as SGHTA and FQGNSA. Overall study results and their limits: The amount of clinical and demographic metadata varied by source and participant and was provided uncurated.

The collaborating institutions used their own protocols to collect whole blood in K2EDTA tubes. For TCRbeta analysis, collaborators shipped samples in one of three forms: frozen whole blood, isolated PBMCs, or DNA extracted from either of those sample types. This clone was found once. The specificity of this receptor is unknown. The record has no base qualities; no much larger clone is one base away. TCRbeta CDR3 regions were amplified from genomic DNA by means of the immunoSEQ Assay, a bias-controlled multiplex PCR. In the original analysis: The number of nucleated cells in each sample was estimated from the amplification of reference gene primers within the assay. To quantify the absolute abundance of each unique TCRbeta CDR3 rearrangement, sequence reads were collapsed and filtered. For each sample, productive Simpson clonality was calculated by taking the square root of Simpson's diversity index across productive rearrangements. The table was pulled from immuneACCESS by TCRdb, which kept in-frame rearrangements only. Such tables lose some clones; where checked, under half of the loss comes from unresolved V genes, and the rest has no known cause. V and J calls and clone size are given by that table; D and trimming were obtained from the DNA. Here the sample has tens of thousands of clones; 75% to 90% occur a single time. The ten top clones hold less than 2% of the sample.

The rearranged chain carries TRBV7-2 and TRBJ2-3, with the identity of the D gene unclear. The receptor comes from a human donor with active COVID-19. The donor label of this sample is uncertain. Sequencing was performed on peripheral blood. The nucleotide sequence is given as TGTGCCAGCAGCTCCCCGGTTAGCACAGATACGCAGTATTTT. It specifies CASSSPVSTDTQYF.